The table lists the clone carrying this T cell receptor beta chain with many counts. As yet, its antigen is unknown. A single run covered 15-18 subjects with over 170 million TCR-beta sequences. In TCRdb, the 5' RACE reads were re-called with MiXCR into one record per CDR3 protein. The sample has about 60,000 distinct CDR3 sequences; about 10% are singletons. These data are taken from a study of neurological immune-mediated disorders. Study findings and constraints: Multiple sclerosis was found to have the least TCR clonal expansion, below healthy controls, and HTLV-1-associated myelopathy the most.

V shed 5 bases, J shed 0 bases, and the junction held 7 bases outside the gene matches. Germline loops: CDR1 MNHEY, CDR2 SMNVEV (reference sequence). The CDR3 runs to 17 residues. Time point defined: longitudinal time-point 2. Blood bank volunteers in Maryland, USA, served as healthy controls. This TCR was recovered from a man aged 25 to 45 in good health. The source material was PBMCs. The chain recombines TRBV27 with TRBJ1-4; 9 bases are a match to TRBD1. The CDR3 is CASSPTGGPATNEKLFF. Written as DNA, the CDR3 is TGTGCCAGCAGTCCGACAGGGGGACCGGCAACTAATGAAAAACTGTTTTTT.